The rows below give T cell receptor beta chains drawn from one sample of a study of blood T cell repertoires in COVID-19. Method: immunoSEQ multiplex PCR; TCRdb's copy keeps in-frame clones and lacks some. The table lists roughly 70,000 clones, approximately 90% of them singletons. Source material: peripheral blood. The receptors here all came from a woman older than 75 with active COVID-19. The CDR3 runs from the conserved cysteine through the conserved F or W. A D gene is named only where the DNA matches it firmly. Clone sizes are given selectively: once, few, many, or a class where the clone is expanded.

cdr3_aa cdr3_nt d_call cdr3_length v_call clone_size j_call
CASTPGADEAFF TGTGCCAGTACCCCTGGGGCAGATGAAGCTTTCTTT . 12 TRBV19 . TRBJ1-1
CASSQAGGPYEQYF TGTGCCAGCAGCCAAGCGGGAGGGCCCTACGAGCAGTACTTC TRBD2 14 TRBV14 . TRBJ2-7
CASSPNQPRLAGVNNEQFF TGCGCCAGCAGCCCGAACCAACCTCGACTAGCGGGAGTAAACAATGAGCAGTTCTTC TRBD2 19 TRBV4-3 . TRBJ2-1
CASSRGDNEQFF TGTGCCAGCAGCCGGGGGGACAATGAGCAGTTCTTC TRBD2 12 TRBV5-6 . TRBJ2-1
CASSLDLAARNEQFF TGCGCCAGCAGCTTGGACCTAGCGGCCCGGAATGAGCAGTTCTTC TRBD2 15 TRBV5-1 . TRBJ2-1
CASSSQGSYEQYF TGTGCCAGCAGCTCTCAGGGATCCTACGAGCAGTACTTC . 13 TRBV7-2 . TRBJ2-7
CASSPQGGGANEKLFF TGTGCCAGCAGCCCACAGGGCGGGGGGGCTAATGAAAAACTGTTTTTT . 16 TRBV7-6 once TRBJ1-4
CASSYPGGNTEAFF TGTGCCAGCAGTTACCCGGGGGGAAACACTGAAGCTTTCTTT . 14 TRBV6-2/TRBV6-3 . TRBJ1-1
CASRGGSTDTQYF TGTGCCAGCCGGGGAGGGAGCACAGATACGCAGTATTTT TRBD2 13 TRBV28 once TRBJ2-3
CSATVRYEATGELFF TGCAGCGCGACTGTTCGATACGAAGCCACCGGGGAGCTGTTTTTT . 15 TRBV29-1 . TRBJ2-2
CASSYSPGTGELFF TGTGCCAGCAGTTACTCTCCGGGGACCGGGGAGCTGTTTTTT . 14 TRBV6-5 . TRBJ2-2
CASSRQGGNEQFF TGTGCCAGCTCCAGACAGGGGGGCAATGAGCAGTTCTTC TRBD1 13 TRBV18 . TRBJ2-1
CAWSVQGDRRAFF TGTGCCTGGAGTGTACAAGGGGACAGGAGGGCTTTCTTT TRBD1 13 TRBV30 . TRBJ1-1
CASSLPGQGILDSQETQYF TGTGCCAGCAGCTTACCGGGACAGGGAATTCTCGACTCACAAGAGACCCAGTACTTC TRBD1 19 TRBV7-9 . TRBJ2-5
CASRSMGQGDTEAFF TGTGCCAGCAGATCTATGGGACAGGGAGACACTGAAGCTTTCTTT TRBD1 15 TRBV7-9 . TRBJ1-1
CASRTLLTSGGDTQYF TGCGCCAGCCGAACCCTCCTGACTAGCGGGGGGGATACGCAGTATTTT TRBD2 16 TRBV10-2 . TRBJ2-3
CASSVYGRRDNEQFF TGTGCCAGCAGTGTATACGGAAGGAGGGACAATGAGCAGTTCTTC . 15 TRBV27 . TRBJ2-1
CASTQQRAGFYEQYF TGTGCCAGCACCCAACAGCGGGCCGGCTTCTACGAGCAGTACTTC . 15 TRBV28 . TRBJ2-7
CASMLADYNEQFF TGTGCCAGCATGCTAGCGGATTACAATGAGCAGTTCTTC TRBD2 13 TRBV28 . TRBJ2-1
CASSLGENQPQHF TGTGCCAGCAGCTTGGGAGAGAATCAGCCCCAGCATTTT . 13 TRBV5-4 . TRBJ1-5
CASSPRTSKETQYF TGCGCCAGCAGCCCCCGGACTAGCAAAGAGACCCAGTACTTC TRBD2 14 TRBV5-1 . TRBJ2-5
CASSFPTGEAFF TGTGCCAGCAGCTTTCCTACCGGGGAAGCTTTCTTT . 12 TRBV11-2 . TRBJ1-1
CASSAGQDTYGYTF TGTGCCAGTAGTGCGGGACAGGATACCTATGGCTACACCTTC TRBD1 14 TRBV19 once TRBJ1-2
CASRQTSGRALETQYF TGTGCCAGCAGGCAGACTAGCGGGAGGGCCCTAGAGACCCAGTACTTC TRBD2 16 TRBV2 . TRBJ2-5
CASSRVGETQYF TGTGCCAGCAGCCGTGTCGGGGAGACCCAGTACTTC . 12 TRBV7-2 . TRBJ2-5
CASNQGEVTGELFF TGTGCCAGCAACCAAGGGGAGGTCACCGGGGAGCTGTTTTTT . 14 TRBV5-4 . TRBJ2-2
CASRRGNEQFF TGTGCCAGCAGAAGGGGGAATGAGCAGTTCTTC . 11 TRBV3-1/TRBV3-2 . TRBJ2-1
CASSLREQERHEQYF TGTGCCAGCAGCTTGAGGGAGCAGGAGAGGCACGAGCAGTACTTC . 15 TRBV7-3 . TRBJ2-7
CASRQGRTGGIFDTEAFF TGTGCCAGTAGACAAGGACGGACAGGGGGAATCTTTGACACTGAAGCTTTCTTT TRBD1 18 TRBV19 . TRBJ1-1
CAISGEGSGEQETQYF TGTGCCATCAGTGGAGAGGGGTCGGGGGAGCAAGAGACCCAGTACTTC . 16 TRBV10-3 . TRBJ2-5
CSVVALGGDTIYF TGCAGCGTTGTGGCGCTCGGCGGAGACACCATATATTTT . 13 TRBV29-1 . TRBJ1-3